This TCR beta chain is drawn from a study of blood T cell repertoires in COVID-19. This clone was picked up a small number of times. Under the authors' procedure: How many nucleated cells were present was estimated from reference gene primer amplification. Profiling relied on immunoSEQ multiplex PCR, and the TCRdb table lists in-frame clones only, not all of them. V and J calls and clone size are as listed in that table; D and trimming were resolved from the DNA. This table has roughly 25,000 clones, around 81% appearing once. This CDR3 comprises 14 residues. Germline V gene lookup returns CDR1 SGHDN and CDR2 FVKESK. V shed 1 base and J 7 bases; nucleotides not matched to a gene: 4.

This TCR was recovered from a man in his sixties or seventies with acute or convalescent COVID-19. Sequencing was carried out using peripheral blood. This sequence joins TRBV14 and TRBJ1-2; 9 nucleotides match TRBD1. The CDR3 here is CASSQGDRGIGYTF. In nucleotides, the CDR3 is TGTGCCAGCAGCCAAGGAGACAGGGGGATTGGCTACACCTTC.